Listed below are T cell receptor beta chains from one sample, sequenced in a study of blood T cell repertoires in COVID-19. Clones were sequenced by immunoSEQ multiplex PCR, and TCRdb holds only the in-frame ones, with some missing. Among around 180,000 clones, about nine tenths were seen once, and the ten largest hold around 4%. The material sequenced was peripheral blood. These receptors were collected from a woman aged 30 to 39 with acute or convalescent COVID-19. CDR3s include the opening cysteine and the closing phenylalanine or tryptophan. A D gene is named only where the DNA matches it firmly. Only some rows state a clone size, as once, few, many or a class for expanded clones.

v_call	j_call	cdr3_length	d_call	clone_size	cdr3_aa	cdr3_nt
TRBV6-5	TRBJ1-4	15	NA	NA	CASSQQVATVEKLFF	TGTGCCAGCAGTCAACAGGTGGCGACTGTCGAAAAACTGTTTTTT
TRBV7-2	TRBJ1-6	17	NA	NA	CASSLALGSSHNSPLHF	TGTGCCAGCAGCTTAGCGCTAGGGAGCTCACATAATTCACCCCTCCACTTT
TRBV29-1	TRBJ2-7	13	NA	NA	CSVVGQTYYEQYF	TGCAGCGTTGTTGGACAGACATACTACGAGCAGTACTTC
TRBV5-6	TRBJ2-3	12	NA	few	CASSFLGNTQYF	TGTGCCAGCAGCTTTCTCGGGAATACGCAGTATTTT
TRBV28	TRBJ1-5	13	NA	NA	CASSFTGNQPQHF	TGTGCCAGCAGTTTCACGGGGAATCAGCCCCAGCATTTT
TRBV18	TRBJ2-1	16	TRBD2	NA	CASSPSGLAGEGEQFF	TGTGCCAGCTCACCTTCGGGGCTAGCGGGAGAGGGGGAGCAGTTCTTC
TRBV2	TRBJ1-1	12	NA	few	CASSKTGREAFF	TGTGCCAGCAGTAAAACGGGGAGGGAAGCTTTCTTT
TRBV7-2	TRBJ2-5	13	TRBD1	NA	CASSFNRGETQYF	TGTGCCAGCAGCTTTAACAGGGGGGAGACCCAGTACTTC
TRBV2	TRBJ2-1	10	NA	NA	CASRTNEQFF	TGTGCCAGTCGGACAAATGAGCAGTTCTTC
TRBV27	TRBJ2-7	14	TRBD1	few	CASSSQTGTYEQYF	TGTGCCAGCAGTTCCCAGACAGGGACCTACGAGCAGTACTTC
TRBV27	TRBJ1-2	13	NA	NA	CASSFLLGHGYTF	TGTGCCAGCAGTTTTTTACTGGGGCATGGCTACACCTTC
TRBV3-1/TRBV3-2	TRBJ2-5	16	TRBD2	NA	CASSQERGIVLETQYF	TGTGCCAGCAGCCAAGAGCGGGGGATTGTTTTGGAGACCCAGTACTTC
TRBV6-6	TRBJ1-1	13	NA	NA	CASSYAQATEAFF	TGTGCCAGCAGTTACGCCCAAGCCACTGAAGCTTTCTTT
TRBV11-2	TRBJ2-1	15	TRBD1	NA	CASSLGTGAYNEQFF	TGTGCCAGCAGCTTAGGGACAGGGGCATACAATGAGCAGTTCTTC
TRBV5-6	TRBJ1-5	13	NA	NA	CASSLGGFQPQHF	TGTGCCAGCAGCTTGGGCGGGTTTCAGCCCCAGCATTTT
TRBV11-2	TRBJ2-5	13	NA	once	CASSMSAGETQYF	TGTGCCAGCAGTATGAGCGCTGGGGAGACCCAGTACTTC
TRBV18	TRBJ2-5	13	NA	NA	CASSPNIQETQYF	TGTGCCAGCTCCCCGAACATACAAGAGACCCAGTACTTC
TRBV5-1	TRBJ2-6	15	NA	NA	CASSLDISGANVLTF	TGCGCCAGCAGCCTAGATATCTCTGGGGCCAACGTCCTGACTTTC
TRBV27	TRBJ2-2	14	NA	NA	CASSFKSYPGELFF	TGTGCCAGCAGTTTTAAGAGTTACCCCGGGGAGCTGTTTTTT
TRBV30	TRBJ1-1	13	TRBD1	once	CAWRPGGAPKAFF	TGTGCCTGGAGGCCAGGGGGAGCGCCTAAAGCTTTCTTT
TRBV5-1	TRBJ1-4	11	NA	NA	CASSLDGKLFF	TGCGCCAGCAGCTTGGACGGGAAACTGTTTTTT
TRBV6-4	TRBJ2-1	13	NA	NA	CASSGETGNEQFF	TGTGCCAGCAGTGGAGAGACTGGTAATGAGCAGTTCTTC
TRBV9	TRBJ2-1	14	NA	NA	CASSVGSYPDEQFF	TGTGCCAGCAGCGTAGGATCCTATCCCGATGAGCAGTTCTTC
TRBV7-9	TRBJ1-1	17	NA	NA	CASSPWLRAAKNTEAFF	TGTGCCAGCAGCCCTTGGCTCAGGGCCGCAAAAAACACTGAAGCTTTCTTT
TRBV20-1	TRBJ1-2	11	NA	NA	CSAAGDYGYTF	TGCAGTGCCGCAGGGGACTATGGCTACACCTTC
TRBV2	TRBJ1-2	12	NA	NA	CANGSSNYGYTF	TGTGCCAACGGGAGTTCTAACTATGGCTACACCTTC
TRBV28	TRBJ2-5	14	NA	once	CASSLPTGQETQYF	TGTGCCAGCAGTTTACCTACAGGACAAGAGACCCAGTACTTC
TRBV30	TRBJ1-5	13	NA	NA	CAWSPDRGQPQHF	TGTGCCTGGAGCCCAGACAGAGGTCAGCCCCAGCATTTT
TRBV4-2	TRBJ1-3	15	NA	NA	CASSQDQGFGNTIYF	TGTGCCAGCAGCCAAGACCAGGGGTTCGGAAACACCATATATTTT
TRBV4-2	TRBJ2-2	13	NA	NA	CASSQTGSGELFF	TGTGCCAGCAGCCAAACGGGTTCCGGGGAGCTGTTTTTT
TRBV7-2	TRBJ2-3	14	NA	NA	CASSLSGIRDTQYF	TGTGCCAGCAGCCTTTCCGGGATCAGGGATACGCAGTATTTT
TRBV28	TRBJ1-5	14	NA	NA	CASSSHYSNQPQHF	TGTGCCAGCAGTTCACACTATAGCAATCAGCCCCAGCATTTT
TRBV2	TRBJ1-5	16	TRBD1	NA	CASSKRQGLSNQPQHF	TGTGCCAGCAGTAAAAGACAGGGTCTTAGTAATCAGCCCCAGCATTTT
TRBV5-8	TRBJ2-3	15	NA	NA	CASSLGIQGADTQYF	TGTGCCAGCAGCTTGGGGATCCAGGGCGCAGATACGCAGTATTTT
TRBV15	TRBJ2-7	14	NA	NA	CATSPGQVSYEQYF	TGTGCCACCAGCCCGGGACAAGTCTCCTACGAGCAGTACTTC
TRBV4-2	TRBJ2-1	11	NA	NA	CASSRAGEQFF	TGTGCCAGCAGTCGAGCGGGTGAGCAGTTCTTC
TRBV21-1	TRBJ2-2	22	NA	NA	CASSKVGLTHPYRISSSGELFF	TGTGCCAGCAGCAAAGTCGGACTAACACATCCTTACCGAATTTCTTCATCGGGGGAGCTGTTTTTT
TRBV6-5	TRBJ1-6	15	NA	once	CASSYWVLSGSPLHF	TGTGCCAGCAGTTACTGGGTGCTGTCGGGATCACCCCTCCACTTT
TRBV4-2	TRBJ1-1	18	TRBD1	NA	CASSQVWGQGALNTEAFF	TGTGCCAGCAGCCAGGTATGGGGACAGGGGGCATTGAACACTGAAGCTTTCTTT
TRBV9	TRBJ2-7	11	NA	once	CASALAYEQYF	TGTGCCAGCGCCCTGGCTTACGAGCAGTACTTC
TRBV9	TRBJ2-2	15	TRBD2	NA	CASSTGRGGTGELFF	TGTGCCAGCAGCACCGGGAGGGGTGGCACCGGGGAGCTGTTTTTT
TRBV7-7	TRBJ2-7	15	TRBD1	NA	CASSPLRQGADEQYF	TGTGCTAGCAGCCCACTACGACAGGGGGCAGACGAGCAGTACTTC
TRBV14	TRBJ1-2	14	NA	few	CASSQGAPIYGYTF	TGTGCCAGCAGCCAAGGGGCCCCAATCTATGGCTACACCTTC
TRBV10-3	TRBJ2-7	16	TRBD2	NA	CAISPGTSGSSYEQYF	TGTGCCATCAGCCCCGGGACTAGCGGGAGTTCCTACGAGCAGTACTTC
TRBV11-2	TRBJ1-3	15	TRBD1	NA	CASSQVRDRGMGIYF	TGTGCCAGCAGCCAAGTCCGGGACAGGGGTATGGGCATATATTTT
TRBV5-1	TRBJ1-3	17	TRBD1	NA	CASSLETGQASGNTIYF	TGCGCCAGCAGCTTGGAAACCGGACAGGCTTCTGGAAACACCATATATTTT